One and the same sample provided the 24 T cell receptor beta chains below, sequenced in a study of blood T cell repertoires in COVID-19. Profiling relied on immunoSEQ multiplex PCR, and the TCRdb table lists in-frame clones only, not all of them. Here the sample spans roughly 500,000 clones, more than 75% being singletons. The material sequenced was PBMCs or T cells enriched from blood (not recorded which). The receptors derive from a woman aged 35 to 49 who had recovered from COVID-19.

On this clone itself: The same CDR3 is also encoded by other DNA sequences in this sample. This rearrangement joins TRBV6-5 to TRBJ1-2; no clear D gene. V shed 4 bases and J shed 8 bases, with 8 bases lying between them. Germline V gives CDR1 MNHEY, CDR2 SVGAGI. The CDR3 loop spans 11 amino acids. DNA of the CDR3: TGTGCCAGCAGTTCCCCCGGGGGCTACACCTTC. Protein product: CASSSPGGYTF.

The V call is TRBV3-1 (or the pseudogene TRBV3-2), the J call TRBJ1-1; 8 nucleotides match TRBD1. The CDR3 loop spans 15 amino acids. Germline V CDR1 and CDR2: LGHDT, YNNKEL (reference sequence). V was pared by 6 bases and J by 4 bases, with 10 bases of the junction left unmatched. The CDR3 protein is CASRKTGEGGTEAFF. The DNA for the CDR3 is TGTGCCAGCAGAAAGACAGGGGAAGGAGGCACTGAAGCTTTCTTT.

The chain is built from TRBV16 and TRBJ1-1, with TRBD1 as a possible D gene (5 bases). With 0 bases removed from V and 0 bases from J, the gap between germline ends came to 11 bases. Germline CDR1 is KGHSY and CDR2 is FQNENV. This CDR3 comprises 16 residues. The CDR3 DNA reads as TGTGCCAGCAGCCAATCTGGGGGGGAGGTGAACACTGAAGCTTTCTTT. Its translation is CASSQSGGEVNTEAFF.

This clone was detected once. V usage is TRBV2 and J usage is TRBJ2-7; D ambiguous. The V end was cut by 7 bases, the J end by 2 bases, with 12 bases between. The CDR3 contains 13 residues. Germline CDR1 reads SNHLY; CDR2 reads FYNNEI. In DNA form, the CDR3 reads TGTGCCAGCAATAGCCGGATCCCCTACGAGCAGTACTTC. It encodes CASNSRIPYEQYF. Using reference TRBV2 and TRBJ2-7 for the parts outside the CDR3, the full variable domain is EPEVTQTPSHQVTQMGQEVILRCVPISNHLYFYWYRQILGQKVEFLVSFYNNEISEKSEIFDDQFSVERPDGSNFTLKIRSTKLEDSAMYFCASNSRIPYEQYFGPGTRLTVT.

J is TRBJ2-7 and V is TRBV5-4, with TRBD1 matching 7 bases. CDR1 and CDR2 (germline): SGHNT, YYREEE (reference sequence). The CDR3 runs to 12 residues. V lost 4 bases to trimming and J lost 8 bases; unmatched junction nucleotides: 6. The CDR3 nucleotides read TGTGCCAGCAGCCCGGACAGGTCGAAGCAGTACTTC. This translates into CASSPDRSKQYF.

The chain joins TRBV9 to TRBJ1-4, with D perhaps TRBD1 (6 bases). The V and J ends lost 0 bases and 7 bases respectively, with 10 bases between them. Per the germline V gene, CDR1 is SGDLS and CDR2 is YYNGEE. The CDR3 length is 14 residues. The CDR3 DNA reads TGTGCCAGCAGCGTAGGACAGGCGAGTGAAAAACTGTTTTTT. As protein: CASSVGQASEKLFF.

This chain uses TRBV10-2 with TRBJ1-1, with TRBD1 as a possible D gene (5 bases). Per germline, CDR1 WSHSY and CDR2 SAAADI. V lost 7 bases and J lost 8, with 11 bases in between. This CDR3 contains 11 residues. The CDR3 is CASTDITEAFF. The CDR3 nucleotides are TGCGCCAGCACGGACATTACCGAAGCTTTCTTT.

CDR3 DNA: TGTGCCAGCAGATCTGGAGGCGGTGGCTACACCTTC. Residues: CASRSGGGGYTF. The chain couples TRBV6-5 to TRBJ1-2; D gene uncertain. The CDR3 is made up of 12 amino acids. The V end lost 6 bases, the J end lost 7 bases, and 12 bases lay between the germline ends. Germline V gives CDR1 MNHEY, CDR2 SVGAGI.

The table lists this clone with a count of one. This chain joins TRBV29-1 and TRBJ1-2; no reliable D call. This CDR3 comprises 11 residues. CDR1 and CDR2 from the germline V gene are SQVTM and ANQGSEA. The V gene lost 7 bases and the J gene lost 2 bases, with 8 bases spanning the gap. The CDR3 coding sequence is TGCAGCGGTACAGAAAACTATGGCTACACCTTC. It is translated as CSGTENYGYTF. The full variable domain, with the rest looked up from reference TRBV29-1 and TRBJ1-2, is SAVISQKPSRDICQRGTSLTIQCQVDSQVTMMFWYRQQPGQSLTLIATANQGSEATYESGFVIDKFPISRPNLTFSTLTVSNMSPEDSSIYLCSGTENYGYTFGSGTRLTVV.

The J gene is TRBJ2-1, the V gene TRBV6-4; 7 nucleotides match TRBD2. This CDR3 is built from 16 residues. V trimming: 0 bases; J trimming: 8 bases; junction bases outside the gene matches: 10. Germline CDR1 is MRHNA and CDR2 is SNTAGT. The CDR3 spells CASSDSVAGDFHEQFF. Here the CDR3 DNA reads TGTGCCAGCAGTGACTCGGTGGCGGGAGACTTCCATGAGCAGTTCTTC.

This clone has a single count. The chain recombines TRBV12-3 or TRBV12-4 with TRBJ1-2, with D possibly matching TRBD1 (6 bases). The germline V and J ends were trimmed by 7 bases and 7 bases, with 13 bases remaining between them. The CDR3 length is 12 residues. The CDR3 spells CASMGALRGYTF. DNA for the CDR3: TGTGCCAGCATGGGGGCCCTTCGTGGCTACACCTTC.

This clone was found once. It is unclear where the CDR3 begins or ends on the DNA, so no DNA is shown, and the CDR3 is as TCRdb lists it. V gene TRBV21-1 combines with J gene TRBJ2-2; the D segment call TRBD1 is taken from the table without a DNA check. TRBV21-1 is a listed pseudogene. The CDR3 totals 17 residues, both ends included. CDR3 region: CASSKVGEGADVGELFF.

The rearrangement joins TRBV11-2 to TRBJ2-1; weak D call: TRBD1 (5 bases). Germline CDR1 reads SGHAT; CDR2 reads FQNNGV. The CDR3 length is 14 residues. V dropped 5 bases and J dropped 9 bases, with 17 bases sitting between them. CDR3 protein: CASSAGYMVGEQFF. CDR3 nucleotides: TGTGCCAGCAGCGCAGGGTATATGGTAGGTGAGCAGTTCTTC.

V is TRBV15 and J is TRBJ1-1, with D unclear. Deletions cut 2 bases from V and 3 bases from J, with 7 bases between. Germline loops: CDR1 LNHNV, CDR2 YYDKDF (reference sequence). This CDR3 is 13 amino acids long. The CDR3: CATSRIQDTEAFF. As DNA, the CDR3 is TGTGCCACCAGCAGAATCCAGGACACTGAAGCTTTCTTT.

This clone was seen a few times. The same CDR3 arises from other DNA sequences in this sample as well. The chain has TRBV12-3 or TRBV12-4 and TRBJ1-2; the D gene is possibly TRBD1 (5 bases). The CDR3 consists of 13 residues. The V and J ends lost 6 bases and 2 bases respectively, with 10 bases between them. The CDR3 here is CASSPSGNYGYTF. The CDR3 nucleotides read TGTGCCAGCAGCCCATCAGGGAACTATGGCTACACCTTC.

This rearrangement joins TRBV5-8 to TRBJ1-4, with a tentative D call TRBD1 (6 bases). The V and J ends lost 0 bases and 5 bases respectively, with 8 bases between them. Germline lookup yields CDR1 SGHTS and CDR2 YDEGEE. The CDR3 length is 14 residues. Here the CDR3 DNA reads TGTGCCAGCAGCTTGGGGACAGTCAATGAAAAACTGTTTTTT. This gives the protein CASSLGTVNEKLFF.

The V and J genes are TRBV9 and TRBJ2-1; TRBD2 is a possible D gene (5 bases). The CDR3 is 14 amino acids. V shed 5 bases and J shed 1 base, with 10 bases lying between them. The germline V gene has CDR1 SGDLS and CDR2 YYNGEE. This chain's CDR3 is CASRYSDSYNEQFF. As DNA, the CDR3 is TGTGCCAGCAGATATAGCGATTCCTACAATGAGCAGTTCTTC.

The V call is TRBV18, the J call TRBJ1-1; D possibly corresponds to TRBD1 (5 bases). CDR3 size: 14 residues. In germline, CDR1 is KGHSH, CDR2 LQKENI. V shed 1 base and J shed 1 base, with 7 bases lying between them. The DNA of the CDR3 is TGTGCCAGCTCACCACGGGGCCAGAACACTGAAGCTTTCTTT. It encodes CASSPRGQNTEAFF.

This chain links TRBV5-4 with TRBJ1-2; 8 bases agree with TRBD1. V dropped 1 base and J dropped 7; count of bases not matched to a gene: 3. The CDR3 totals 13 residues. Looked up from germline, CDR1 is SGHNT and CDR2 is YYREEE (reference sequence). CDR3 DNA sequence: TGTGCCAGCAGCTTGCAGGGGGCGGGTGGCTACACCTTC. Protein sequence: CASSLQGAGGYTF.

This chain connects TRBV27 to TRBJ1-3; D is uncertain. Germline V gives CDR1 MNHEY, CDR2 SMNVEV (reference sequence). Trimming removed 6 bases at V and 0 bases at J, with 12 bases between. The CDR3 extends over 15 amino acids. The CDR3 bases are TGTGCCAGCAGCCGAGGCGGGAGCTCTGGAAACACCATATATTTT. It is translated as CASSRGGSSGNTIYF.

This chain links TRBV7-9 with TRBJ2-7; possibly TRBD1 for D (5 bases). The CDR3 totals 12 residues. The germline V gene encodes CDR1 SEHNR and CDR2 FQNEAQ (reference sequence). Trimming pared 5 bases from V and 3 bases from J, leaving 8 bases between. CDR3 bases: TGTGCCAGCAGCGACCAGGGCTACGAGCAGTACTTC. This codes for CASSDQGYEQYF.

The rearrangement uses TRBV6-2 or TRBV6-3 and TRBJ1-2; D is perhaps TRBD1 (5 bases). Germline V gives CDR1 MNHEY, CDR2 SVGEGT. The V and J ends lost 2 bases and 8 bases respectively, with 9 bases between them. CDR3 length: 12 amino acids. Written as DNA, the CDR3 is TGTGCCAGCAGTTACGACAGATGGGGCTACACCTTC. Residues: CASSYDRWGYTF.

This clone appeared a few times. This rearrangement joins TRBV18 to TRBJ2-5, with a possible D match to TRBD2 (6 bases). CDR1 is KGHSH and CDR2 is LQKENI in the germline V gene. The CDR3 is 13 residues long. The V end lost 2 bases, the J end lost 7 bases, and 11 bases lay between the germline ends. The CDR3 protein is CASSPKRAATQYF. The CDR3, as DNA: TGTGCCAGCTCACCAAAGCGGGCGGCGACCCAGTACTTC.

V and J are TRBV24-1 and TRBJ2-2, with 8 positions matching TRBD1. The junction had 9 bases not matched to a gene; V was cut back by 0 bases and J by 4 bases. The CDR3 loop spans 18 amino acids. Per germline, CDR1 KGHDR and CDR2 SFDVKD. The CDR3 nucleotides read TGTGCCACCAGTGATTTGCAGGGGACAGGATCGGGCACCGGGGAGCTGTTTTTT. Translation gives CATSDLQGTGSGTGELFF.